The entry that follows covers one TCR beta chain sequence. The antigen is undetermined. This specimen comes from a study of read filtering for tumor transcriptome and immune sequencing. The library was built from around 0.4 ug RNA with molecular barcoded adaptors for alpha/delta and beta/gamma chains. TCRdb reprocessed the reads with MiXCR, giving one entry per CDR3 protein. The table records about 58,000 distinct CDR3 sequences, about 12% of them present only once. Broader study findings: Dropping single-read clonotypes raised IR-seq and RNA-seq shared-clonotype correlation.

This TCR derives from a donor aged 40 or older with multiple myeloma. Sequenced: a population of CD138-negative cells sorted from bone marrow.

The CDR3, as DNA: TGCAGCGTTGAAGATCATCGCTTCCGTAACACTGAAGCTTTCTTT. Encoded protein: CSVEDHRFRNTEAFF. The chain employs TRBV29-1 and TRBJ1-1; no clear D. This CDR3 has 15 amino acids. Germline assignment: CDR1 SQVTM and CDR2 ANQGSEA. V was cut by 0 bases and J by 2 bases, with 13 bases left in between. Filled out from reference TRBV29-1 and TRBJ1-1, the complete variable domain reads SAVISQKPSRDICQRGTSLTIQCQVDSQVTMMFWYRQQPGQSLTLIATANQGSEATYESGFVIDKFPISRPNLTFSTLTVSNMSPEDSSIYLCSVEDHRFRNTEAFFGQGTRLTVV.